Listed below are T cell receptor beta chains from one sample, sequenced in a study of T-cell reconstitution after alpha-beta-depleted transplantation in children. Each CDR3 protein gets one entry after TCRdb re-called the PCR reads with MiXCR. The table lists more than 40,000 distinct CDR3 sequences, 40% to 60% of them singletons. The starting material was peripheral blood, obtained before TCRalphabeta/CD19-depleted stem cell transplant. The receptors shown here come from a boy under three years old with SCID, due to receive a stem cell transplant. Both conserved end residues are part of each CDR3. D genes are given only for firm matches. Some rows mark clone size as missing; the rest say once, few, many or name a class of expanded clone.

>NA|TRBV7-3|NA|TRBJ2-2
CASSSGPSTGELFF
TGTGCCAGCAGCTCCGGACCCTCCACCGGGGAGCTGTTTTTT
>NA|TRBV25-1|TRBD1|TRBJ2-1
CASSAPTGSSYNEQFF
TGTGCCAGCAGCGCCCCGACAGGGAGCTCCTACAATGAGCAGTTCTTC
>NA|TRBV5-1|TRBD1|TRBJ2-7
CASSEIDRGLYEQYF
TGCGCCAGCAGCGAAATAGACAGGGGGCTATACGAGCAGTACTTC
>NA|TRBV4-1|NA|TRBJ2-1
CASSQHSGTYNEQFF
TGCGCCAGCAGCCAGCATTCCGGGACCTACAATGAGCAGTTCTTC
>once|TRBV6-2/TRBV6-3|NA|TRBJ2-2
CASSYNQGSGELFF
TGTGCCAGCAGTTACAACCAGGGGTCCGGGGAGCTGTTTTTT
>NA|TRBV7-2|NA|TRBJ2-7
CASSLKEGSGAYEQYF
TGTGCCAGCAGCTTAAAAGAGGGTAGCGGCGCCTACGAGCAGTACTTC
>NA|TRBV11-2|TRBD2|TRBJ2-3
CASTHPITGGGADTQYF
TGTGCCAGCACCCACCCCATCACGGGCGGGGGAGCAGATACGCAGTATTTT
>NA|TRBV4-1|NA|TRBJ2-1
CASSLRGAGHNEQFF
TGCGCCAGCAGCCTTAGGGGGGCCGGTCACAATGAGCAGTTCTTC
>NA|TRBV20-1|NA|TRBJ2-2
CSASLSGQEGTGELFF
TGCAGTGCGTCCCTATCCGGACAGGAGGGCACCGGGGAGCTGTTTTTT
>NA|TRBV6-5|TRBD1|TRBJ2-5
CASSYRRQGVQETQYF
TGTGCCAGCAGTTACCGGCGACAGGGGGTCCAAGAGACCCAGTACTTC
>NA|TRBV4-3|NA|TRBJ2-2
CASSPSGGRNPDTGELFF
TGCGCCAGCAGCCCCTCCGGCGGGCGTAACCCTGACACCGGGGAGCTGTTTTTT
>many|TRBV20-1|NA|TRBJ1-5
CSARDRARGHQPQHF
TGCAGTGCTAGAGACAGGGCCCGGGGGCATCAGCCCCAGCATTTT
>few|TRBV7-6|NA|TRBJ2-1
CASGGANWNEQFF
TGTGCCAGCGGGGGGGCAAACTGGAATGAGCAGTTCTTC
>once|TRBV20-1|NA|TRBJ2-7
CSARPPGPAYEQYF
TGCAGTGCTAGACCCCCGGGGCCGGCCTACGAGCAGTACTTC
>NA|TRBV9|TRBD2|TRBJ2-3
CASSWTSGSTDTQYF
TGTGCCAGCAGCTGGACTAGCGGGAGCACAGATACGCAGTATTTT
>once|TRBV11-3|NA|TRBJ2-7
CASSLGGDNYEQYF
TGTGCCAGCAGCTTAGGTGGGGACAACTACGAGCAGTACTTC
>NA|TRBV29-1|NA|TRBJ1-2
CSVSPRGFYGYTF
TGCAGCGTTTCCCCCAGGGGATTCTATGGCTACACCTTC
>many|TRBV7-2|NA|TRBJ1-1
CASSGPRQGNTEAFF
TGTGCCAGCAGCGGCCCTAGGCAGGGGAACACTGAAGCTTTCTTT
>NA|TRBV4-3|TRBD2|TRBJ2-7
CASSPQLAVGYEQYF
TGCGCCAGCAGCCCCCAACTAGCGGTTGGCTACGAGCAGTACTTC
>NA|TRBV28|NA|TRBJ2-7
CASSFPGTGYEQYF
TGTGCCAGCAGTTTTCCGGGGACTGGCTACGAGCAGTACTTC
>NA|TRBV11-2|NA|TRBJ2-1
CASSLRRTTNNEQFF
TGTGCCAGCAGCTTAAGGCGAACCACCAACAATGAGCAGTTCTTC
>few|TRBV4-3|NA|TRBJ2-7
CASSQDRAGTYEQYF
TGCGCCAGCAGCCAAGATAGGGCTGGTACGTACGAGCAGTACTTC
>NA|TRBV11-2|NA|TRBJ2-7
CASSLFQKAYEQYF
TGTGCCAGCAGCTTATTCCAGAAAGCATACGAGCAGTACTTC
>NA|TRBV5-1|NA|TRBJ1-5
CASSLDSPGNQPQHF
TGCGCCAGCAGCCTCGACAGTCCTGGGAATCAGCCCCAGCATTTT
>few|TRBV4-1|TRBD1|TRBJ2-2
CASSLDRGAGELFF
TGCGCCAGCAGCCTCGACAGGGGGGCCGGGGAGCTGTTTTTT
>few|TRBV7-9|NA|TRBJ1-1
CASSLLETGNTEAFF
TGTGCCAGCAGCTTATTGGAGACAGGGAACACTGAAGCTTTCTTT
>NA|TRBV7-8|NA|TRBJ2-7
CASSATDSGPVEQYF
TGTGCCAGCAGCGCAACCGACAGCGGCCCCGTCGAGCAGTACTTC
>NA|TRBV24-1|NA|TRBJ2-6
CATRGHGGSGANVLTF
TGTGCCACCAGGGGCCATGGGGGGTCCGGGGCCAACGTCCTGACTTTC
>NA|TRBV5-6|NA|TRBJ2-5
CASSLSRVSETQYF
TGTGCCAGCAGCTTGAGTCGGGTGTCGGAGACCCAGTACTTC
>NA|TRBV6-2/TRBV6-3|NA|TRBJ1-2
CASSSGRHRYGYTF
TGTGCCAGCAGTTCGGGACGACACAGATATGGCTACACCTTC
>few|TRBV12-3/TRBV12-4|TRBD2|TRBJ2-1
CASSLNRPGGSDEQFF
TGTGCCAGCAGTTTAAATCGCCCCGGGGGGTCCGATGAGCAGTTCTTC
>NA|TRBV7-9|TRBD1|TRBJ1-2
CASSLDRQGATYGYTF
TGTGCCAGCAGCTTGGATCGACAGGGGGCTACCTATGGCTACACCTTC
>NA|TRBV4-1|NA|TRBJ2-2
CASSRRAGVGTGELFF
TGCGCCAGCAGCCGGAGGGCCGGGGTAGGGACCGGGGAGCTGTTTTTT
>NA|TRBV5-1|TRBD2|TRBJ2-1
CASGTSGGEDEQFF
TGCGCCAGCGGAACTAGCGGGGGGGAAGATGAGCAGTTCTTC
>NA|TRBV3-1|NA|TRBJ2-3
CASSQDIIGRGPQYF
TGTGCCAGCAGCCAAGATATAATAGGCAGGGGACCGCAGTATTTT
>few|TRBV7-8|NA|TRBJ2-2
CASTSLIGELFF
TGTGCCAGCACCAGCCTCATCGGGGAGCTGTTTTTT
>once|TRBV7-8|NA|TRBJ1-4
CASSPRRLGEKLFF
TGTGCCAGCAGCCCCCGCCGGCTGGGAGAAAAACTGTTTTTT
>NA|TRBV12-5|NA|TRBJ2-7
CASGLAPIGYEQYF
TGTGCTAGTGGTTTGGCCCCCATCGGTTACGAGCAGTACTTC
>few|TRBV27|NA|TRBJ2-7
CASSDNSYEQYF
TGTGCCAGCAGCGACAACTCCTACGAGCAGTACTTC
>NA|TRBV7-2|TRBD2|TRBJ2-3
CASSLSAGGQYF
TGTGCCAGCAGCTTAAGCGCGGGGGGGCAGTATTTT
>once|TRBV5-1|NA|TRBJ2-3
CASSFGSSFTDTQYF
TGCGCCAGCAGCTTCGGTAGTAGCTTCACAGATACGCAGTATTTT
>many|TRBV28|NA|TRBJ1-5
CASSKRSAGEAQHF
TGTGCCAGCAGTAAGAGATCCGCCGGGGAGGCCCAGCATTTT
>once|TRBV3-1|NA|TRBJ2-3
CASSQKLGGDFMSTDTQYF
TGTGCCAGCAGCCAAAAGCTGGGTGGGGACTTCATGAGCACAGATACGCAGTATTTT
>once|TRBV25-1|NA|TRBJ2-5
CASGHPGDQETQYF
TGTGCCAGCGGCCACCCGGGGGACCAAGAGACCCAGTACTTC
>NA|TRBV12-3/TRBV12-4|NA|TRBJ2-1
CASSPGQLIYNEQFF
TGTGCCAGCAGTCCGGGACAACTTATTTACAATGAGCAGTTCTTC
>NA|TRBV12-3/TRBV12-4|NA|TRBJ1-5
CASSSRGGGDQPQHF
TGTGCCAGCAGTTCCCGCGGGGGTGGGGATCAGCCCCAGCATTTT
>NA|TRBV5-1|TRBD1|TRBJ2-2
CASSLRTGPSNTGELFF
TGCGCCAGCAGCCTCCGGACAGGGCCATCGAACACCGGGGAGCTGTTTTTT